This TCR beta chain was obtained from a study of cytomegalovirus exposure and HLA in healthy donors. As for the study in general: Early released data comprised around 85 million unique TCRs from HLA-typed donors. Findings of the study overall: Researchers reported from a later analysis that most CMV-associated TCR beta chains appeared HLA-restricted.

The PCR made use of 60 Vbeta and 13 Jbeta primers. Clones were read by immunoSEQ multiplex PCR, and TCRdb kept only the in-frame ones, dropping some. Found here are 70,000 to 80,000 clones, approximately 80% of them singletons; the top ten hold 8% to 10%. This clone appeared a few times. Its antigen is not known. CDR1 is SGHAT, CDR2 FQNNGV, per germline. This CDR3 contains 17 residues. V lost 1 base, J lost 3 bases, and 9 bases stayed unmatched. This chain joins TRBV11-2 and TRBJ1-2; TRBD1 matches 9 bases. This sequence was found in a woman between 40 and 55 years old in good health and CMV-seropositive. Material for sequencing was PBMCs. Written as DNA, the CDR3 is TGTGCCAGCAGCTTAGCACCCAACAGGGGGCATCACTATGGCTACACCTTC. It encodes CASSLAPNRGHHYGYTF. Full variable domain (rest looked up from reference TRBV11-2 and TRBJ1-2): EAGVAQSPRYKIIEKRQSVAFWCNPISGHATLYWYQQILGQGPKLLIQFQNNGVVDDSQLPKDRFSAERLKGVDSTLKIQPAKLEDSAVYLCASSLAPNRGHHYGYTFGSGTRLTVV.